Listed here are 22 T cell receptor beta chains from one sample, sequenced in a study of blood T cell repertoires in COVID-19. Clones were read by immunoSEQ multiplex PCR, and TCRdb kept only the in-frame ones, dropping some. The sample has 300,000 or so clones; over 80% are singletons. Sequencing was performed on peripheral blood. These receptor sequences come from a woman aged 40 to 50 with acute or convalescent COVID-19.

The chain has TRBV3-1 (or the pseudogene TRBV3-2) and TRBJ1-2; TRBD1 is a possible D gene (5 bases). This CDR3 has 16 residues. Germline CDR1 LGHDT, CDR2 YNNKEL (reference sequence). V shed 1 base and J shed 12 bases, with 24 bases lying between them. CDR3 in DNA: TGTGCCAGCAGCCAAGGCGAAATCGGACACTTCAACGGAGACACCTTC. Its translation: CASSQGEIGHFNGDTF.

CDR3 in DNA: TGTGCCAGCCGAACTAGGGGGAAAGGGGCAGGGACGGTGGAGACCCAGTACTTC. It is translated as CASRTRGKGAGTVETQYF. This chain joins TRBV11-2 and TRBJ2-5; D is perhaps TRBD1 (6 bases). Between the trimmed V and J ends, which lost 8 bases and 5 bases, there was a span of 30 bases. Germline lookup yields CDR1 SGHAT and CDR2 FQNNGV. The CDR3 is 18 residues long.

This chain joins TRBV18 and TRBJ1-2; D is unclear. The germline gives CDR1 KGHSH, CDR2 LQKENI. V shed 1 base and J shed 0 bases, with 9 bases lying between them. This CDR3 comprises 15 residues. CDR3 sequence reads: CASSPHPGSNYGYTF. CDR3 coding DNA: TGTGCCAGCTCACCACACCCAGGCTCTAACTATGGCTACACCTTC.

The rearrangement uses TRBV5-1 and TRBJ1-4; TRBD1 agrees at 9 bases. Germline-derived CDR1 and CDR2 are SGHRS and YFSETQ. This CDR3 is 14 amino acids long. Trimming took 4 bases from V and 7 from J; bases not matched to a gene: 5. The CDR3: CASSIGTGSEKLFF. Written as DNA, the CDR3 is TGCGCCAGCAGCATCGGGACAGGGAGTGAAAAACTGTTTTTT.

This clone was detected once. The chain recombines TRBV30 with TRBJ1-2; possibly TRBD1 for D (6 bases). Germline V gives CDR1 GTSNPN, CDR2 SVGIG (reference sequence). Between the trimmed V and J ends, which lost 1 base and 4 bases, there was a span of 10 bases. CDR3 size: 13 residues. The CDR3 here is CAWSADRGYGYTF. CDR3 coding DNA: TGTGCCTGGAGTGCGGACAGAGGCTATGGCTACACCTTC.

This clone was seen a few times. This chain uses TRBV27 with TRBJ1-6; the D gene is possibly TRBD1 (5 bases). The CDR3 sequence is 15 residues long. V was pared by 2 bases and J by 8 bases, with 13 bases between. Germline loops: CDR1 MNHEY, CDR2 SMNVEV (reference sequence). The CDR3 DNA is TGTGCCAGCAGTTTAAAATGGGGAGGGGATTCACCCCTCCACTTT. Translation: CASSLKWGGDSPLHF.

The rearrangement uses TRBV30 and TRBJ1-6; perhaps TRBD1 as D (6 bases). CDR1 GTSNPN and CDR2 SVGIG come from the germline V gene (reference sequence). This CDR3 has 13 amino acids. The ends were cut back, 4 bases at V and 9 bases at J, with 13 bases in the middle. The CDR3 DNA reads TGTGCCTGGATGCAGGGGCCGGGTTCACCCCTCCACTTT. It yields the protein CAWMQGPGSPLHF.

This chain links TRBV18 with TRBJ2-2; 8 bases fit TRBD1. CDR1 KGHSH and CDR2 LQKENI come from the germline V gene. V gave up 0 bases and J gave up 4 bases; unmatched junction bases: 7. The CDR3 contains 17 residues. In DNA, the CDR3 is TGTGCCAGCTCACCACCGGGCAGGGGGCCGGGCACCGGGGAGCTGTTTTTT. Translation gives CASSPPGRGPGTGELFF.

In its sample, this clone was seen once. The rearrangement links TRBV29-1 to TRBJ1-1, with D perhaps TRBD1 (5 bases). CDR3 length: 14 residues. Trimming took 5 bases from V and 0 from J, leaving 13 bases between them. Germline V gene lookup returns CDR1 SQVTM and CDR2 ANQGSEA. The CDR3 DNA is TGCAGCGTTACCAGGGAATTTATGAACACTGAAGCTTTCTTT. As protein: CSVTREFMNTEAFF.

J is TRBJ1-2 and V is TRBV5-4; no clear D. The V gene's germline CDR1 is SGHNT and CDR2 YYREEE (reference sequence). The V and J ends lost 0 bases and 8 bases respectively, with 14 bases between them. The CDR3 loop spans 14 amino acids. CDR3 amino acids: CASSLGAGSGGYTF. The CDR3 region has the DNA TGTGCCAGCAGCTTGGGTGCAGGATCGGGGGGCTACACCTTC.

This clone was recorded once. This rearrangement joins TRBV30 to TRBJ2-2; 12 nucleotides line up with TRBD2. This CDR3 spans 15 amino acids. V lost 1 base and J lost 6; bases outside the gene matches: 3. The germline CDR1 and CDR2 sequences are GTSNPN and SVGIG (reference sequence). The CDR3 here is CAWSGLAGAPGELFF. The DNA of the CDR3 is TGTGCCTGGAGTGGACTAGCGGGGGCCCCCGGGGAGCTGTTTTTT.

The chain couples TRBV7-3 to TRBJ2-2; 9 bases line up with TRBD2. The CDR3 sequence is 17 residues long. Germline values: CDR1 SGHTA, CDR2 FQGTGA. Trimming took 1 base from V and 0 from J; bases not matched to a gene: 3. The CDR3 nucleotides are TGTGCCAGCAGCTTAAACAGCGGGGGGCCGAACACCGGGGAGCTGTTTTTT. Its protein product is CASSLNSGGPNTGELFF.

The chain is built from TRBV5-4 and TRBJ1-5, with TRBD1 matching over 7 bases. The germline CDR1 and CDR2 sequences are SGHNT and YYREEE (reference sequence). V was clipped by 3 bases and J by 4 bases; unmatched bases: 4. This CDR3 spans 14 amino acids. The CDR3 loop reads CASSSGTANQPQHF. CDR3 DNA sequence: TGTGCCAGCAGCTCCGGGACAGCGAATCAGCCCCAGCATTTT.

The J gene is TRBJ1-1, the V gene TRBV19; perhaps TRBD1 as D (6 bases). The length of the CDR3 is 15 residues. Trimming removed 4 bases from V and 2 bases from J, with 14 bases in between. CDR1 and CDR2 from the germline V gene are LNHDA and SQIVND (reference sequence). CDR3 DNA: TGTGCCAGTAGTACCCTTACAGGGATTAACACTGAAGCTTTCTTT. Translated, it gives CASSTLTGINTEAFF.

The V and J genes are TRBV27 and TRBJ1-5; no definite D call. The CDR3 runs 13 residues. The ends were cut back, 5 bases at V and 6 bases at J, with 11 bases in the middle. Germline CDR1 is MNHEY and CDR2 is SMNVEV (reference sequence). The CDR3 DNA reads as TGTGCCAGCAGTGAACAGTCTGGTCAGCCCCAGCATTTT. Protein: CASSEQSGQPQHF.

The chain uses TRBV18 and TRBJ2-3; a possible D gene is TRBD2 (5 bases). Germline V gene sequence: CDR1 KGHSH, CDR2 LQKENI. This CDR3 is 17 amino acids long. Trimming took off 0 bases at V and 6 bases at J, with 19 bases between the two ends. CDR3 sequence (DNA): TGTGCCAGCTCACCACCTGTCGGGGTCTGGGTTGGTGATACGCAGTATTTT. Amino acids: CASSPPVGVWVGDTQYF.

In DNA, the CDR3 is TGTGCCAGCAGGGGGAGGACAGGTCCGTCCCGTGAAGCTTTCTTT. It specifies CASRGRTGPSREAFF. The chain couples TRBV27 to TRBJ1-1; 7 bases are a match to TRBD1. The CDR3 is 15 amino acids. V dropped 6 bases and J dropped 7; count of bases not matched to a gene: 14. Germline V gene sequence: CDR1 MNHEY, CDR2 SMNVEV (reference sequence).

This rearrangement joins TRBV19 to TRBJ1-2, with D hard to call. Trimming took 1 base from V and 3 from J, leaving 9 bases between them. CDR3 length: 14 amino acids. Germline CDR1 reads LNHDA; CDR2 reads SQIVND (reference sequence). The CDR3 loop is CASSIVREYYGYTF. The DNA for the CDR3 is TGTGCCAGTAGTATAGTCCGGGAATACTATGGCTACACCTTC.

The gene calls are TRBV6-1 and TRBJ2-3; 9 bases match TRBD2. V shed 2 bases, J shed 4 bases, and the junction held 10 bases outside the gene matches. CDR1 MNHNS and CDR2 SASEGT come from the germline V gene. This CDR3 contains 17 residues. CDR3: CASSEFGLAGISDTQYF. As DNA, the CDR3 is TGTGCCAGCAGTGAATTTGGTCTAGCGGGGATCTCAGATACGCAGTATTTT.

V gene TRBV7-8 combines with J gene TRBJ1-1, with D possibly matching TRBD1 (5 bases). Between the trimmed V and J ends, which lost 3 bases and 1 base, there was a span of 12 bases. The V gene's germline CDR1 is SGHVS and CDR2 FQNEAQ. The CDR3 covers 15 residues. The CDR3 loop is CASSFLLGGNTEAFF. The CDR3 DNA reads TGTGCCAGCAGCTTCTTATTGGGGGGGAACACTGAAGCTTTCTTT.

This chain links TRBV10-3 with TRBJ2-2, with a possible D match to TRBD1 (6 bases). Germline V gene data show CDR1 as ENHRY and CDR2 as SYGVKD. This CDR3 is built from 13 residues. Trimming cost V 10 bases and J 1 base, with 10 bases left between them. Written as DNA, the CDR3 is TGTGCCACCGAGGGACAGAACACCGGGGAGCTGTTTTTT. Translating gives CATEGQNTGELFF.

V gene TRBV19 combines with J gene TRBJ2-5; D may be TRBD1 (7 bases). The CDR3 runs to 16 residues. The V end lost 1 base, the J end lost 6 bases, and 18 bases lay between the germline ends. Germline CDR1 and CDR2: LNHDA and SQIVND (reference sequence). In DNA form, the CDR3 reads TGTGCCAGTAGTATAGTACCGGGGGCAGGGGGAAAGACCCAGTACTTC. Translated, it gives CASSIVPGAGGKTQYF. Based on the CDR3 plus reference TRBV19 and TRBJ2-5, the full variable domain is DGGITQSPKYLFRKEGQNVTLSCEQNLNHDAMYWYRQDPGQGLRLIYYSQIVNDFQKGDIAEGYSVSREKKESFPLTVTSAQKNPTAFYLCASSIVPGAGGKTQYFGPGTRLLVL.